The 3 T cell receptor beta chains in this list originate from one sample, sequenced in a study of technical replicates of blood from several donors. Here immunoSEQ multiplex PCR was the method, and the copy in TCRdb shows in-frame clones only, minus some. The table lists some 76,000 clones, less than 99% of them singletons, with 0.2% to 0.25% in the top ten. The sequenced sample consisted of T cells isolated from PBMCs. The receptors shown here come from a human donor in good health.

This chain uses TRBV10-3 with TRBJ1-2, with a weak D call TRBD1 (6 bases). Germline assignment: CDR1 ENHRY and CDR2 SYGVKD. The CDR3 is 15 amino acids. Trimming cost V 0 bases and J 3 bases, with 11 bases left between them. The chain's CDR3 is CAISESSSGDYGYTF. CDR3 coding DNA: TGTGCCATCAGTGAGTCGAGTTCAGGGGACTATGGCTACACCTTC.

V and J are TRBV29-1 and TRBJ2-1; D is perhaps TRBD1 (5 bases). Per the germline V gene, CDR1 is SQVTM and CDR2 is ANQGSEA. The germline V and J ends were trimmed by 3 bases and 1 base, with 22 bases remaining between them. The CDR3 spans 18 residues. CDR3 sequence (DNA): TGCAGCGTTGATAGGGGAATAGAAACTCTCCAGTCCTACAATGAGCAGTTCTTC. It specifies CSVDRGIETLQSYNEQFF.

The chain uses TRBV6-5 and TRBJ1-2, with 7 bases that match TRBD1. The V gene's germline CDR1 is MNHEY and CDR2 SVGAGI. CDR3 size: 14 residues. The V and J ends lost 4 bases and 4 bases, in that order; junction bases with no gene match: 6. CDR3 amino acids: CASSFLGTVYGYTF. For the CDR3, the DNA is TGTGCCAGCAGTTTCCTCGGGACAGTCTATGGCTACACCTTC.